This section outlines one T cell receptor beta chain sequence together with its context. This clone was detected once. It lacks a known antigen. The sample holds no much larger clone one base away, and base qualities are not on file. The germline V gene provides CDR1 SGDLS and CDR2 YYNGEE. There are 16 amino acids in the CDR3, from cysteine to phenylalanine inclusive. Of the read, only the CDR3 DNA is kept; its 48 bases are in frame from base 1. V drops 0 bases and J drops 4 bases, leaving 14 bases in between. The immunoSEQ hsTCRB v3.0 assay was used at survey level resolution to sequence the TRB variable region. The targeted TRB sequencing depth was roughly 40,000-55,000 T-cell genomes per sample. An Illumina MiSeq with a v3 150-cycle kit was used to sequence the pooled TRB libraries. As for the original processing: Repertoire analysis ran in R within a reproducible Nextflow workflow covering QC, data transformation and analysis. LymphoSeq2, an R package for AIRR-Seq data exploration, was used to implement custom analyses. A few samples that yielded fewer than 5000 total TRB sequences were excluded, so that about 200 HIV repertoires were analyzed. Of the roughly 180 retained HIV repertoires, almost 60 were collected before and about 130 after ART initiation. Repertoires were downsampled to 5000 TRB nucleotide sequences, with summary statistics averaged over 100 downsampling iterations. The analysis kept only TRB sequences whose CDR3 regions were at least seven amino acids long. Two measures captured diversity: a Shannon entropy-derived clonality score and the Gini coefficient. In the repertoire networks, any two of the top 5000 CDR3 amino acid sequences were connected whenever the two sequences differed by an edit distance of one. Antigen specificity groups and MHC restriction were predicted for TRB CDR3 amino acid sequences with GLIPH2. Known CMV, EBV, HIV or tissue antigen associations were flagged by matching CDR3 amino acid sequences against VDJdb and McPAS-TCR. Pre-ART, post-ART and control groups were compared with Wilcoxon signed-rank tests and Holm-Bonferroni correction. As stored in TCRdb, this immuneACCESS dataset retains in-frame rearrangements with V and J assigned. A fraction of the clones does not appear; measured against another copy, unresolved V genes explain less than half of the discrepancy, and the remainder lacks a known reason. The DNA gave D and trimming, while V, J and clone size come from that table. Here the sample has tens of thousands of clones; roughly 80% occur a single time. Around 13% of the sample is taken by the ten largest.

The entry originates in a study of long-term antiretroviral therapy in people with HIV (dated by TCRdb to the early 2020s). Turning to the overall study: The earliest samples were collected roughly a decade before the 2015 WHO recommendation for immediate ART, at a time when ART was usually postponed until CD4 counts fell. Whether ART initiation and durable HIV suppression were associated with changes in peripheral blood TRB repertoire composition and diversity was tested in a retrospective serial study. No cross-contamination during QIAcube processing was shown when test extractions of a monoclonal T-cell line were performed alongside about 30 polyclonal samples. From some 30 adults with confirmed HIV infection, the cohort provided under 200 cryopreserved PBMC samples, gathered serially across a mean of about six years (range 1-12). Among the roughly 30 participants with HIV, eleven were female. Summary of the overall study and its limitations: Since PBMC availability was limited, sequencing covered only the TCR beta chain, with no alpha chain pairing. Inferences about post-ART repertoire changes were limited because no data were available on ART adherence, viral resistance or therapy changes. A significant increase in TRB diversity was found to be associated with ART initiation, although TRB diversity was observed to remain significantly below that of transplant donor controls even after long-term ART. Unsorted PBMC were profiled instead of sorted CD4+ and CD8+ T cells because pre-ART samples had limited cell numbers. Samples dated from the mid-2000s to the late 2010s, and the ART regimens used may be less effective than current ones. CDR3 length ranges in HIV repertoires were narrower than in controls, and network structure suggested an antigen-experienced repertoire with only a slight naive shift after ART. Expanded TRB clones identified before ART initiation dominated the repertoire across all time points, though the dominance fluctuated and decreased in many PLHIV after ART.

Inclusion was restricted to participants for whom at least one PBMC sample before ART initiation and at least two post-ART samples were available. All participants with HIV were treated in the United States of America. Before DNA extraction, cryopreserved samples of roughly 1-10 million PBMC were thawed and washed. At the time of the earliest PBMC sample, participants with HIV were aged between roughly 20 and 60 years. PBMC samples from each participant spanned 1-4 timepoints before ART initiation and 2-8 timepoints after ART initiation, with a median of 7 samples. Serial HIV viral load, CD4+ T-cell count, ART history and demographic data were obtained for every participant. A Qiagen kit on a QIAcube was used to extract genomic DNA from unsorted PBMC, with samples processed in batches of 12.

This specimen consisted of unsorted PBMCs, obtained 0.3 years after starting antiretroviral therapy. This chain is built from TRBV9 and TRBJ2-1; the D region possibly corresponds to TRBD2 (5 bases align). This sequence was found in a man aged 18 to 29 with HIV. In nucleotides, the sequence is TGTGCCAGCAGCGTAGACGGCGGGCCTTCATACAATGAGCAGTTCTTC. Translation gives CASSVDGGPSYNEQFF.